This T cell receptor beta chain was observed in a study of OX40 agonist ivuxolimab in advanced cancers. About the investigation overall: Ivuxolimab, which targeted the costimulatory receptor OX40 (CD134), was an agonistic, fully human IgG2 monoclonal antibody. Partial responses occurred in three dose-escalation patients: two with cutaneous melanoma and one with hepatocellular carcinoma. Prior anti-PD-1, anti-PD-L1 or anti-CTLA-4 therapy was permitted, and checkpoint inhibitors had been received by roughly two fifths of dose-escalation patients. Of the approximately 54 dose-escalation patients, hepatocellular carcinoma was present in around 20, melanoma in approximately 15, renal cell carcinoma in 9 and head and neck cancer in 9. The dose-escalation cohort was roughly 80% male with a mean age of roughly 60 years, ranging from roughly 20 to 80. Peripheral TCRbeta sequencing was intended to test whether TCR sequence diversity was altered and clonal T-cell expansion was caused by ivuxolimab. Intravenous ivuxolimab was administered to patients every 2 weeks at six dose levels: 0.01, 0.1, 0.3, 1.5, 3 and 10 mg/kg. The paper covers the monotherapy dose-escalation part of the phase I ivuxolimab trial, which included N of about 50 patients. Beyond this particular receptor, the publication reports: In the 0.1-3.0 mg/kg groups, partial responders had among the lowest normalized peripheral clonal expansion, particularly in CD8+ T cells. Low levels of normalized T-cell clonal expansion were also shown by some nonresponding patients. The antigen specificity of the peripheral T cells that underwent clonal expansion was not determined. At doses of 0.1 to 3.0 mg/kg, clonal expansion of both CD4+ and CD8+ T cells in blood was seen between baseline and week 6. After ivuxolimab, CD8+ T cells had more expanded clones than CD4+ T cells on average.

V lost 5 bases and J lost 6 bases, and the count of bases not matched to a germline gene is 7. The cysteine opens and the phenylalanine closes a CDR3 of 14 amino acids. Only the CDR3 DNA stays, 42 bases, in frame from base 1. CDR1 and CDR2 are read off the germline V gene (reference sequence) as PRHDT and FYEKMQ. To sequence the TCRbeta CDR3 region, genomic DNA was isolated from the sorted cells. TCRbeta CDR3 regions were sequenced using the immunoSEQ Assay. The table comes from immuneACCESS by way of TCRdb, which keeps in-frame sequences with V and J called. Part of the clones is missing from these tables; in studies checked, under half for an unresolved V gene and the rest for unknown reasons. Counted in this sample were about 96,000 clones; around 80% of them appeared once. About 6% of the sample lies in the top ten. The trial excluded patients who had a history of autoimmune disease or were on systemic immunosuppression. Peripheral blood for TCR sequencing was collected from all dose cohorts at baseline, on cycle 4 day 1, and on cycle 7 day 1. The samples were drawn from a first-in-human, open-label, multicenter phase I dose-escalation trial of ivuxolimab. Adults with locally advanced or metastatic head and neck squamous cell, hepatocellular, melanoma or renal cell carcinoma were enrolled in the trial. Before TCR sequencing, CD4+ T cells and CD8+ T cells were sorted from peripheral blood as separate populations.

A word on this clone: Its antigen is unknown. Qualities for individual bases were not recorded, and no much larger clone is one base off.

Recombination joined TRBV13 with TRBJ1-5, and 7 bases in between align with TRBD1. Sample: CD4+ or CD8+ T cells sorted from blood, taken in a trial of the OX40 agonist ivuxolimab. The sequence derives from an adult with an advanced solid tumor such as melanoma, head and neck, liver or kidney cancer. The sequenced DNA: TGTGCCAGCAGCGTGGGAAGGGGGCTTCAGCCCCAGCATTTT. This sequence encodes CASSVGRGLQPQHF.